Listed below are T cell receptor beta chains from one sample, sequenced in a study of cytomegalovirus exposure and HLA in healthy donors. The protocol was immunoSEQ multiplex PCR, while the TCRdb copy is restricted to in-frame clones and leaves out a portion. The repertoire holds over 150,000 clones, roughly 82% seen once, with 1% to 1.5% in the top ten. What was sequenced was PBMCs. Receptors originate from a girl under 10 years old in good health and CMV-seropositive. Both conserved end residues are part of each CDR3.

j_gene | v_gene | CDR3aa
TRBJ1-3 | TRBV7-6 | CASSLEGARGNTIYF
TRBJ2-7 | TRBV2 | CAGRDTAYEQYF
TRBJ2-3 | TRBV5-1 | CASSILFDRRTDTQYF
TRBJ1-1 | TRBV29-1 | CSVAPRTEAFF
TRBJ2-3 | TRBV7-3 | CASSRLARTDTQYF
TRBJ2-7 | TRBV6-1 | CASSTGTSGRYEQYF
TRBJ1-5 | TRBV27 | CASRRQGAGNQPQHF
TRBJ2-1 | TRBV11-2 | CASSSGPAGSLNEQFF
TRBJ1-6 | TRBV6-6 | CASSYSQGGSPLHF
TRBJ1-1 | TRBV21-1 | CASTQLLRDRGGGNTEAFF
TRBJ2-1 | TRBV10-3 | CAIRPTLAGVGNEQFF
TRBJ2-1 | TRBV18 | CASSPLLAGGNEQFF
TRBJ1-1 | TRBV2 | CASKGQGRTEAFF
TRBJ1-3 | TRBV28 | CASIPFGTIYF
TRBJ1-5 | TRBV25-1 | CASSEVSGTPQHF
TRBJ1-1 | TRBV6-5 | CASRLTGTGGTEAFF
TRBJ2-5 | TRBV7-9 | CASSLDRGPRDRKETQYF
TRBJ1-5 | TRBV28 | CASSSSKRQPGDQPQHF
TRBJ1-2 | TRBV18 | CASSQGQGPLYGYTF
TRBJ2-4 | TRBV19 | CASSEVAGVGGKNIQYF
TRBJ2-5 | TRBV29-1 | CSVGRRAKETQYF
TRBJ1-2 | TRBV28 | CASRVAALYGYTF
TRBJ2-1 | TRBV6-5 | CASSLDGRHNEQFF
TRBJ1-6 | TRBV13 | CASSEGRGPLHF
TRBJ2-5 | TRBV7-9 | CASSWGGVAGGETQYF
TRBJ1-2 | TRBV4-1 | CASSQVPQGAFYGYTF
TRBJ1-6 | TRBV2 | CASTKAPRAPLHF
TRBJ2-7 | TRBV5-8 | CASSLGAREQYF
TRBJ2-4 | TRBV25-1 | CASSDRGIGSAKNIQYF
TRBJ2-5 | TRBV7-3 | CASRPGTGGQETQYF
TRBJ1-2 | TRBV6-5 | CASSYPSETGHYGYTF
TRBJ2-2 | TRBV18 | CASSPRQGTNTGELFF